Below are 28 T cell receptor beta chains sequenced from a single sample in a study of graft-versus-host responses after intestinal transplantation. Antigens of these TCRs are unknown. TCRdb's table, derived via immunoSEQ multiplex PCR, lists solely in-frame clones and lacks some. The sample has approximately 130,000 clones, more than 90% seen once. Material: unstimulated CD4+ T cells sorted from spleen or lymph node cells, obtained before intestinal transplant. The receptors were gathered from a human donor who received an intestinal transplant.

The chain joins TRBV12-5 to TRBJ2-7; a possible D gene is TRBD1 (5 bases). Per the germline V gene, CDR1 is LGHNT and CDR2 is FRNRAP. The CDR3 spans 15 residues. V was clipped by 7 bases and J by 3 bases, with 19 bases between them. CDR3 loop: CASAPRTFLGYEQYF. In DNA, the CDR3 is TGTGCTAGTGCCCCACGGACATTCTTAGGCTACGAGCAGTACTTC.

The chain recombines TRBV5-4 with TRBJ2-7; D tentatively fits TRBD1 or TRBD2 (5 bases each). This CDR3 region has 14 residues. The germline V gene has CDR1 SGHNT and CDR2 YYREEE (reference sequence). V gave up 4 bases and J gave up 4 bases, with 15 bases separating them. CDR3 in amino acids: CASSRGGTNYEQYF. The CDR3 DNA reads TGTGCCAGCAGCCGTGGGGGAACCAATTACGAGCAGTACTTC.

This sequence joins TRBV30 and TRBJ1-1, with D unresolved. Germline assignment: CDR1 GTSNPN and CDR2 SVGIG (reference sequence). V gave up 2 bases and J gave up 1 base, with 8 bases separating them. CDR3 length equals 13 residues. The CDR3 sequence: CAWSRQENTEAFF. For the CDR3, the DNA is TGTGCCTGGAGTAGGCAGGAGAACACTGAAGCTTTCTTT.

The chain recombines TRBV19 with TRBJ2-7; D is possibly TRBD1 (6 bases). The germline V and J ends were trimmed by 8 bases and 2 bases, with 19 bases remaining between them. CDR3 length equals 15 residues. CDR1 LNHDA and CDR2 SQIVND come from the germline V gene (reference sequence). Here the CDR3 DNA reads TGTGCCAGTCGGGTGGGGGCTGGATCAACCTACGAGCAGTACTTC. Translating it yields CASRVGAGSTYEQYF.

This chain connects TRBV7-7 to TRBJ2-5; D might be TRBD2 (7 bases). Deletions cut 3 bases from V and 5 bases from J, with 13 bases between. Germline CDR1 and CDR2: SSHAT and FNYEAQ (reference sequence). The CDR3 spans 14 residues. CDR3 in DNA: TGTGCCAGCAGCTTGGGGGGGCGAGGGGAGACCCAGTACTTC. Translated, it gives CASSLGGRGETQYF.

This chain links TRBV2 with TRBJ1-1; the D is unclear. Trimming took off 11 bases at V and 3 bases at J, with 19 bases between the two ends. Germline loops: CDR1 SNHLY, CDR2 FYNNEI. This CDR3 comprises 14 residues. CDR3: CAGSLTGRDTEAFF. CDR3 nucleotide sequence: TGTGCCGGCTCACTGACGGGGAGGGACACTGAAGCTTTCTTT.

The rearrangement joins TRBV13 to TRBJ2-1; no reliable D call. Per germline, CDR1 PRHDT and CDR2 FYEKMQ (reference sequence). The CDR3 is made up of 12 amino acids. With 3 bases removed from V and 6 bases from J, the gap between germline ends came to 6 bases. The CDR3 nucleotides read TGTGCCAGCAGCTTCCGGATCAATGAGCAGTTCTTC. This codes for CASSFRINEQFF.

This chain joins TRBV23-1 and TRBJ2-3; no definite D call. TRBV23-1 is treated as an ORF (open reading frame) with a function not yet certain. Trimming shortened V by 4 bases and J by 2 bases, and 22 bases separated the two germline ends. The CDR3 loop spans 18 amino acids. For the CDR3, the DNA is TGCGCCAGCAGTCCCACTGAGGCGTGGCAGGCGACCACAGATACGCAGTATTTT. Its translation: CASSPTEAWQATTDTQYF.

The chain employs TRBV5-1 and TRBJ2-1; 8 bases map to TRBD1. Unmatched junction bases numbered 13, after V lost 9 bases and J lost 11 bases. CDR3 size: 13 residues. Per germline, CDR1 SGHRS and CDR2 YFSETQ. CDR3 nucleotide sequence: TGCGCCACAGAATCCCCAGGGGGCCCAAAGCAGTTCTTC. Translating it yields CATESPGGPKQFF.

This chain joins TRBV5-1 and TRBJ1-2, with D unclear. The CDR3 covers 14 residues. Germline-derived CDR1 and CDR2 are SGHRS and YFSETQ. V gave up 3 bases and J gave up 1 base, with 10 bases separating them. CDR3 DNA sequence: TGCGCCAGCAGCTCACTCACATTTAACTATGGCTACACCTTC. Translated: CASSSLTFNYGYTF.

This clone was seen just once. V and J are TRBV5-6 and TRBJ2-7; possibly TRBD1 for D (6 bases). Trimming took 1 base from V and 4 from J, leaving 18 bases between them. Germline-derived CDR1 and CDR2 are SGHDT and YYEEEE. CDR3 length: 16 residues. CDR3 loop: CASSLPRSRGGYEQYF. The CDR3 bases are TGTGCCAGCAGCTTGCCCCGGTCCAGAGGGGGATACGAGCAGTACTTC.

This chain joins TRBV6-1 and TRBJ1-1; a weak D match, TRBD1 (6 bases). V lost 6 bases, J lost 1 base, and 15 bases lay in between. The V gene's germline CDR1 is MNHNS and CDR2 SASEGT. The CDR3 length is 15 residues. Written as DNA, the CDR3 is TGTGCCAGCAGCAGAACTTTGGACAGGAACACTGAAGCTTTCTTT. Translation: CASSRTLDRNTEAFF.

V gene TRBV11-2 combines with J gene TRBJ2-5; 7 positions agree with TRBD2. Germline lookup yields CDR1 SGHAT and CDR2 FQNNGV. CDR3 length equals 14 residues. V dropped 2 bases and J dropped 2; count of bases not matched to a gene: 2. The CDR3 region has the DNA TGTGCCAGCAGCTTAAGGGAGGGGCAAGAGACCCAGTACTTC. It specifies CASSLREGQETQYF. Full variable domain (remainder filled in from reference TRBV11-2 and TRBJ2-5): EAGVAQSPRYKIIEKRQSVAFWCNPISGHATLYWYQQILGQGPKLLIQFQNNGVVDDSQLPKDRFSAERLKGVDSTLKIQPAKLEDSAVYLCASSLREGQETQYFGPGTRLLVL.

The V and J genes are TRBV4-1 and TRBJ2-3, with no clear D. The ends were cut back, 4 bases at V and 2 bases at J, with 13 bases in the middle. The CDR3 has 15 amino acids. Looked up from germline, CDR1 is MGHRA and CDR2 is YSYEKL. The CDR3 protein is CASSRNAGPTDTQYF. The CDR3 DNA sequence: TGCGCCAGCAGCCGAAACGCCGGGCCCACAGATACGCAGTATTTT.

The chain employs TRBV5-6 and TRBJ1-5; D uncertain. V was shortened by 2 bases and J by 5 bases, with 8 bases between the two germline ends. The CDR3 totals 13 residues. Germline CDR1 and CDR2: SGHDT and YYEEEE. The CDR3: CASSLLVHQPQHF. CDR3 nucleotide sequence: TGTGCCAGCAGCTTATTGGTACATCAGCCCCAGCATTTT.

V is TRBV10-3 and J is TRBJ1-2; 7 bases fit TRBD1. V shed 6 bases and J 5 bases; nucleotides not matched to a gene: 9. CDR3 length equals 14 residues. Germline CDR1 and CDR2: ENHRY and SYGVKD. CDR3 sequence (DNA): TGTGCCATCAGGGGGGACAGTCCGGGTTATGGCTACACCTTC. This sequence encodes CAIRGDSPGYGYTF.

This chain joins TRBV10-3 and TRBJ2-3; 7 bases fit TRBD2. This CDR3 spans 13 amino acids. V lost 4 bases to trimming and J lost 4 bases; unmatched junction nucleotides: 2. The germline CDR1 and CDR2 sequences are ENHRY and SYGVKD. CDR3 sequence (DNA): TGTGCCATCAGTGTTACTAGCGCAGATACGCAGTATTTT. It is translated as CAISVTSADTQYF.

The CDR3 protein is CASSLSRWTGRYGYTF. The CDR3 coding sequence is TGTGCCAGCAGTTTATCCAGATGGACAGGCCGCTATGGCTACACCTTC. The gene calls are TRBV27 and TRBJ1-2, with 7 bases fitting TRBD1. V gave up 0 bases and J gave up 4 bases; unmatched junction bases: 8. Per the germline V gene, CDR1 is MNHEY and CDR2 is SMNVEV (reference sequence). This CDR3 region has 16 residues.

The chain links TRBV5-4 to TRBJ2-1; 8 bases match TRBD1. Germline CDR1 reads SGHNT; CDR2 reads YYREEE (reference sequence). After removal of 4 bases from V and 7 bases from J, the junction contained 7 bases not matched to a gene. The CDR3 is 14 residues long. The CDR3 loop reads CASSLRQGQNEQFF. The CDR3 DNA reads as TGTGCCAGCAGCCTCCGACAGGGGCAGAATGAGCAGTTCTTC.

This clone turned up a few times. V usage is TRBV7-9 and J usage is TRBJ1-2; tentative D call: TRBD1 (5 bases). Germline CDR1 is SEHNR and CDR2 is FQNEAQ (reference sequence). The ends were cut back, 6 bases at V and 5 bases at J, with 10 bases in the middle. This CDR3 has 12 amino acids. The CDR3 spells CASRGGKYGYTF. The CDR3 bases are TGTGCCAGCAGGGGGGGGAAATATGGCTACACCTTC.

CDR3 nucleotides: TGTGCCAGCAAGGCAGTCTTTAATCAGCCCCAGCATTTT. Encoded protein: CASKAVFNQPQHF. This chain links TRBV6-1 with TRBJ1-5, with D uncertain. The V gene lost 7 bases and the J gene lost 4 bases, with 11 bases spanning the gap. The germline gives CDR1 MNHNS, CDR2 SASEGT. This CDR3 has 13 residues.

The chain uses TRBV10-3 and TRBJ2-3; D tentatively fits TRBD1 or TRBD2 (5 bases each). The length of the CDR3 is 15 residues. CDR1 is ENHRY and CDR2 is SYGVKD in the germline V gene. The V gene lost 3 bases and the J gene lost 0 bases, with 10 bases spanning the gap. DNA of the CDR3: TGTGCCATCAGTGATCCCGGGACCAGCACAGATACGCAGTATTTT. Amino acids: CAISDPGTSTDTQYF.

The rearrangement joins TRBV19 to TRBJ1-5, with a possible D match to TRBD1 (5 bases). This CDR3 is 13 amino acids long. Trimming took 6 bases from V and 4 from J, leaving 10 bases between them. Germline-derived CDR1 and CDR2 are LNHDA and SQIVND (reference sequence). CDR3 sequence (DNA): TGTGCCAGTAGCCCCGGGGGGAATCAGCCCCAGCATTTT. Encoded protein: CASSPGGNQPQHF.

The chain joins TRBV23-1 to TRBJ1-2; D uncertain. TRBV23-1 is sorted into the ORF group, with uncertain function. The CDR3 covers 14 residues. The germline V and J ends were trimmed by 3 bases and 0 bases, with 8 bases remaining between them. The CDR3 region is CASSQVGPNYGYTF. The CDR3 DNA sequence: TGCGCCAGCAGTCAGGTAGGACCTAACTATGGCTACACCTTC.

This clone was picked up one time. V gene TRBV6-1 combines with J gene TRBJ2-2; the D is unclear. Germline values: CDR1 MNHNS, CDR2 SASEGT. Deletions cut 7 bases from V and 1 base from J, with 10 bases between. CDR3 size: 14 residues. The CDR3 is CASNYDRNTGELFF. DNA for the CDR3: TGTGCCAGCAATTATGATAGGAACACCGGGGAGCTGTTTTTT.

The rearrangement joins TRBV7-2 to TRBJ1-6; D gene unclear. The CDR3 is 13 residues long. Trimming took off 4 bases at V and 9 bases at J, with 10 bases between the two ends. Germline V gene data show CDR1 as SGHTA and CDR2 as FQGNSA. The DNA for the CDR3 is TGTGCCAGCAGCTCGTCACTAGCTTCACCCCTCCACTTT. It translates to CASSSSLASPLHF.

The CDR3 nucleotides are TGTGCCAGCAGCCCTGGGAGGGGTCAGCAGTACTTC. The encoded protein is CASSPGRGQQYF. J is TRBJ2-5 and V is TRBV7-2; 7 bases match TRBD2. The CDR3 runs 12 residues. Trimming at V came to 5 bases and at J to 11 bases, leaving 8 bases not matched to a gene. Germline V gives CDR1 SGHTA, CDR2 FQGNSA.

The chain uses TRBV27 and TRBJ2-3; 8 bases map to TRBD1. Germline V gene sequence: CDR1 MNHEY, CDR2 SMNVEV (reference sequence). V lost 5 bases and J lost 3; bases outside the gene matches: 7. The CDR3 contains 15 residues. Written as DNA, the CDR3 is TGTGCCAGCAGTAGATACAGGGGGGCAACAGATACGCAGTATTTT. This sequence encodes CASSRYRGATDTQYF.